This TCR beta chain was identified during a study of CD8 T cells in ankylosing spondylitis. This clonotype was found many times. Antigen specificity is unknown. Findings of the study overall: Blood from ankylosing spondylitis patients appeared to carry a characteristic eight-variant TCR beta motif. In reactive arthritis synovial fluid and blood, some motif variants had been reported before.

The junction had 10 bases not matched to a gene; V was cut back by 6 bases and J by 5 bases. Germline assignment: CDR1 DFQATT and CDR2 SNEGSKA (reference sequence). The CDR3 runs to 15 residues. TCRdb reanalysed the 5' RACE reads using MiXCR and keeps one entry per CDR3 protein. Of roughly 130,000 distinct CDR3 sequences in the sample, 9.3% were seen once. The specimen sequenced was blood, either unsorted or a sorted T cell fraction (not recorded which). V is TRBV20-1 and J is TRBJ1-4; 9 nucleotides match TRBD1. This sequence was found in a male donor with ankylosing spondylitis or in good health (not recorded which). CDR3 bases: TGCAGTGCCCACGGGGGACAGGGTAGGAATGAAAAACTGTTTTTT. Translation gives CSAHGGQGRNEKLFF.